This T cell receptor (beta chain) came from a study of CD8+CD57+ T cells in acquired aplastic anemia. About the study: Isolated CD4+ and CD8+ cells, once sorted, yielded DNA averaging around 2.9 ug. Broader study findings: It was found that roughly 31 CD8+ CDR3 sequences were shared between patients and controls.

TCR beta VDJ and CDR3 were profiled, and genomic DNA was the template. Each CDR3 protein is one row after TCRdb ran MiXCR on the reads. Of about 120,000 distinct CDR3 sequences in the sample, 50% to 70% were seen once. By flow cytometry, patients selected for sequencing had shown an expansion of CD8+CD57+ cells. Severe acquired aplastic anemia affected all patients. Only a few counts were recorded for this clonotype. What it binds is unknown. The CDR3 is 14 residues long. The V end was cut by 2 bases, the J end by 1 base, with 9 bases between. Germline assignment: CDR1 MNHEY and CDR2 SVGAGI. The sequence derives from a human donor with aplastic anemia. The V call is TRBV6-5, the J call TRBJ2-7, with D possibly being TRBD2 (6 bases). The sequenced material came from sorted CD4+, CD8+, or CD8+CD57+ T cells (not recorded which) from PBMCs. CDR3 coding DNA: TGTGCCAGCAGTTACCTAGCGATGTCCTACGAGCAGTACTTC. Translation: CASSYLAMSYEQYF.